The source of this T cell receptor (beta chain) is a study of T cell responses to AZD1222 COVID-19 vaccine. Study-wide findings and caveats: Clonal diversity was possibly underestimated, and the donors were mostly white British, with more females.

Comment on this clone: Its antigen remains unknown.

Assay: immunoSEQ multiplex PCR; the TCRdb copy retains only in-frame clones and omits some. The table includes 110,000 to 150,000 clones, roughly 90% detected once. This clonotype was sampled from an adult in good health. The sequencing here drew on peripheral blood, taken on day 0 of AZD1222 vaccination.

DNA for the CDR3: TGCGCCAGCAGCCAAAGTGGGACCGGCGCTAACTATGGCTACACCTTC. Amino acid sequence: CASSQSGTGANYGYTF. The chain combines TRBV4-3 with TRBJ1-2; a weak D match, TRBD1 (5 bases). Germline loops: CDR1 LGHNA, CDR2 YSLEER. The CDR3 is 16 residues long. V was shortened by 2 bases and J by 0 bases, with 13 bases between the two germline ends.